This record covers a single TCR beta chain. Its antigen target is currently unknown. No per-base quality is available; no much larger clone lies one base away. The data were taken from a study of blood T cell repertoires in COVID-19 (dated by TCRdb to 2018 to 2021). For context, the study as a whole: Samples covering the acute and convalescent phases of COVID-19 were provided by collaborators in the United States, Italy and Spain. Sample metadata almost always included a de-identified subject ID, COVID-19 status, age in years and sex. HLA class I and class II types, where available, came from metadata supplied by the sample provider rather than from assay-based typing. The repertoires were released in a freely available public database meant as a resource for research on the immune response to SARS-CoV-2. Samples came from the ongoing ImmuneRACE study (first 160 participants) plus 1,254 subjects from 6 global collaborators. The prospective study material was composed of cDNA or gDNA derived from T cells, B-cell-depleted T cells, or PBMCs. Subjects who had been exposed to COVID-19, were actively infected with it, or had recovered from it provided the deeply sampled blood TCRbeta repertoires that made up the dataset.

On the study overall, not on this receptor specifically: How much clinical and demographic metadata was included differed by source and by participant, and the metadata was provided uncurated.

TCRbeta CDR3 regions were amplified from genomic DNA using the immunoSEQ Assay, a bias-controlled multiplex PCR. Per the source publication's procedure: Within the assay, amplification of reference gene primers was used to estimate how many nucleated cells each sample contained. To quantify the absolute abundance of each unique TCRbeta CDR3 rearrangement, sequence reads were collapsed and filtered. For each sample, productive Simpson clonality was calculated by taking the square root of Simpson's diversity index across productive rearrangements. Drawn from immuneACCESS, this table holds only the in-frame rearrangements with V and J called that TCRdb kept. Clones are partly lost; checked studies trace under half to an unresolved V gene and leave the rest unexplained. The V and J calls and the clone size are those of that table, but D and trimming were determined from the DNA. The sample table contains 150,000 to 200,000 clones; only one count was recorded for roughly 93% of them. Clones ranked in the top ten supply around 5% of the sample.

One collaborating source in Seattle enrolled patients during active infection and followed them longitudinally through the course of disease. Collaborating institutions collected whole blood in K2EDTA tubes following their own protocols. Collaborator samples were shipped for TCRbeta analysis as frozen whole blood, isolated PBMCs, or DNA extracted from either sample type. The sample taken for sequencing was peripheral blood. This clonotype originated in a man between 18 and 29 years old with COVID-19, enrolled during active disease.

The CDR3 sequence is CASSLQGGGYEQYF. The DNA sequence is TGTGCCAGCAGCTTACAGGGAGGGGGCTACGAGCAGTACTTC. The V gene is TRBV7-8 and the J gene is TRBJ2-7, with TRBD2 perhaps the D gene, on 7 matching bases. CDR1 and CDR2 are drawn from the germline V gene: SGHVS, FQNEAQ. V is shortened by 2 bases, J by 3 bases, and the region joining them spans 11 bases. The cysteine opens and the phenylalanine closes a CDR3 of 14 amino acids. The only DNA kept is the CDR3, 42 bases in frame from the first base.